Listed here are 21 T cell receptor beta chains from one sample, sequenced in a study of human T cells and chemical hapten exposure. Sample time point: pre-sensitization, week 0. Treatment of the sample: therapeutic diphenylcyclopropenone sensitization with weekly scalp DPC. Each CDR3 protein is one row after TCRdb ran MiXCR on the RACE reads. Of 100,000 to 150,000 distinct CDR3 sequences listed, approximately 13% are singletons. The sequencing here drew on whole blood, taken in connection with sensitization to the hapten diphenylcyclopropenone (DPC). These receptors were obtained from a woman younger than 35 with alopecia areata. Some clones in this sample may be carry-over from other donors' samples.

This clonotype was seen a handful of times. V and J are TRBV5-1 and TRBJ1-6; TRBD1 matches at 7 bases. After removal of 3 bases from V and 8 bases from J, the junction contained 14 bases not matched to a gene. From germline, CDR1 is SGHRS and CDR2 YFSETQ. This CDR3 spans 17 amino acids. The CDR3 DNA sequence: TGCGCCAGCAGCTCCGGCCAGGGGGGCTTCGCCGATTCACCCCTCCACTTT. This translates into CASSSGQGGFADSPLHF. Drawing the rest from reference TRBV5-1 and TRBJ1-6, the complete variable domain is KAGVTQTPRYLIKTRGQQVTLSCSPISGHRSVSWYQQTPGQGLQFLFEYFSETQRNKGNFPGRFSGRQFSNSRSEMNVSTLELGDSALYLCASSSGQGGFADSPLHFGNGTRLTVT.

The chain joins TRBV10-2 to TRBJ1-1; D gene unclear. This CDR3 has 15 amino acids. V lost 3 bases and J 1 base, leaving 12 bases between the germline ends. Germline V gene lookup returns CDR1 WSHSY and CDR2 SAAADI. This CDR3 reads CASSDPYMGNTEAFF. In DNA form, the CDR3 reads TGCGCCAGCAGTGACCCTTACATGGGGAACACTGAAGCTTTCTTT.

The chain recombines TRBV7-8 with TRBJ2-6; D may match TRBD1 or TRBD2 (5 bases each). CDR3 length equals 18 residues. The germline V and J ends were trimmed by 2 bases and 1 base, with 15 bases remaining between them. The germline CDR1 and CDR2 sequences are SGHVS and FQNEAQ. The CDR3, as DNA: TGTGCCAGCAGCTTAAGGGCAGGGAGTCTGTCTGGGGCCAACGTCCTGACTTTC. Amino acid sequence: CASSLRAGSLSGANVLTF.

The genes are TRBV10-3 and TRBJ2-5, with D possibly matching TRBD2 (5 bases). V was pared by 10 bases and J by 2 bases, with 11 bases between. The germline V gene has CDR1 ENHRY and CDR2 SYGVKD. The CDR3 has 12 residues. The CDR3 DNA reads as TGTGCCACCAGAACTAGTCAAGAGACCCAGTACTTC. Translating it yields CATRTSQETQYF.

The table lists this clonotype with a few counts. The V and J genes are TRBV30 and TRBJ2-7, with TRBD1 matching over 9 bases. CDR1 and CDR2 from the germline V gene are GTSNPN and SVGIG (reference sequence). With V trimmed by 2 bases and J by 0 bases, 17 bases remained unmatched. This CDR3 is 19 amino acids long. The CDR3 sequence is CAWSTGPGQGYSSSYEQYF. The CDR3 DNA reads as TGTGCCTGGAGTACAGGGCCGGGACAGGGCTACTCGAGCTCCTACGAGCAGTACTTC.

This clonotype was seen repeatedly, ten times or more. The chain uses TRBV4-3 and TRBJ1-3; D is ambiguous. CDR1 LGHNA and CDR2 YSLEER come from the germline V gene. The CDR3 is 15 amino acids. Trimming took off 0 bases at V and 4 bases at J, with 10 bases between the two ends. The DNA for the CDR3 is TGCGCCAGCAGCCAAGATAATCCGCCCGGAAACACCATATATTTT. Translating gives CASSQDNPPGNTIYF.

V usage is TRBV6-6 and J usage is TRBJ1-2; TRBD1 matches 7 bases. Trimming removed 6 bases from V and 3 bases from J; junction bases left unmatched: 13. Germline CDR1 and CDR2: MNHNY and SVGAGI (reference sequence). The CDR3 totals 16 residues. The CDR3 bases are TGTGCCAGCAGGACCGGTCCATGGGACAGTCACTATGGCTACACCTTC. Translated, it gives CASRTGPWDSHYGYTF.

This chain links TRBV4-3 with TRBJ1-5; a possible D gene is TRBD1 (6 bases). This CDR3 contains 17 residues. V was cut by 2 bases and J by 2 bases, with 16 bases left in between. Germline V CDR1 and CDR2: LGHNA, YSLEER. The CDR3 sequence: CASSQSPASGGNQPQHF. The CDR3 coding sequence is TGCGCCAGCAGCCAATCCCCCGCATCAGGGGGCAATCAGCCCCAGCATTTT.

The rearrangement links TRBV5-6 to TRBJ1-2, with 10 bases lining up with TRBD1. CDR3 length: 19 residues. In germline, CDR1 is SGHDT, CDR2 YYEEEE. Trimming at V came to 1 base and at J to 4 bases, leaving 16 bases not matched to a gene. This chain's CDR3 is CASSLTTRDRGRSSYGYTF. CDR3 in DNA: TGTGCCAGCAGCTTGACCACCCGGGACAGGGGAAGATCTAGCTATGGCTACACCTTC.

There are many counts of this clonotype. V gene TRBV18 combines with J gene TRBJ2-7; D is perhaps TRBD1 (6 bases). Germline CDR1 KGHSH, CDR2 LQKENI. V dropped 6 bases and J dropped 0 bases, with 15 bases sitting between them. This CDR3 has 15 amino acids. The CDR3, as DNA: TGTGCCAGCTCGGGACAAGAGGGCATCTCCTACGAGCAGTACTTC. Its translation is CASSGQEGISYEQYF.

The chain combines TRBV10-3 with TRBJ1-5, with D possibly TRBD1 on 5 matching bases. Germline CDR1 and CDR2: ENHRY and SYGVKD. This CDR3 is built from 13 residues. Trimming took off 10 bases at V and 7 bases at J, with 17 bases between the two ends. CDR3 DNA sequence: TGTGCCAGCAATCAGGGATTAGGGCAGCCCCAGCATTTT. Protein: CASNQGLGQPQHF.

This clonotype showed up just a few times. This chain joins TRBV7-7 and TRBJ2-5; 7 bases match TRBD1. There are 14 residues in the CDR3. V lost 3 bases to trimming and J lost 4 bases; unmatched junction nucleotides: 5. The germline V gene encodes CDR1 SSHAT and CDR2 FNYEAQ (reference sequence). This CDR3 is CASSFSQGRETQYF. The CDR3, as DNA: TGTGCCAGCAGCTTCTCACAGGGGAGAGAGACCCAGTACTTC.

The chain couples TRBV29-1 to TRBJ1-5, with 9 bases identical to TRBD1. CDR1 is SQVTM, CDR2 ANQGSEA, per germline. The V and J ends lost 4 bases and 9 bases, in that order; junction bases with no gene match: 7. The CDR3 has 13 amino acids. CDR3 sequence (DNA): TGCAGCGTTGGGGACAGGGCACCGGGGCCCCAGCATTTT. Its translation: CSVGDRAPGPQHF.

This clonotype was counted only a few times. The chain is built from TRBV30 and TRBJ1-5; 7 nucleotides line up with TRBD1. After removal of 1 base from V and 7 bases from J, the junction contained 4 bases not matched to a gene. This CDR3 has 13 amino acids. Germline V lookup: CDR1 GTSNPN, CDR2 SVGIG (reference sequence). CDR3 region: CAWSGQGRQPQHF. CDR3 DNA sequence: TGTGCCTGGAGTGGACAGGGAAGGCAGCCCCAGCATTTT.

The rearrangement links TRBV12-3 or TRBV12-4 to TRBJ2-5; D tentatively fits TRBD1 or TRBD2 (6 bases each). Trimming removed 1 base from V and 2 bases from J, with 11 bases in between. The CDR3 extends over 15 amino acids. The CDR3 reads CASSLGGGWQETQYF. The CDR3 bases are TGTGCCAGCAGTTTAGGAGGGGGGTGGCAAGAGACCCAGTACTTC.

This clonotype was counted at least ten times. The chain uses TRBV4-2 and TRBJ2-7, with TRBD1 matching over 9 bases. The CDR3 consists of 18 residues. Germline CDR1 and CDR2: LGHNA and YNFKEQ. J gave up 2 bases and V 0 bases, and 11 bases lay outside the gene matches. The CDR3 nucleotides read TGTGCCAGCAGCCAAGATGGGTACGGGACAGGGTTACCCTACGAGCAGTACTTC. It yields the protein CASSQDGYGTGLPYEQYF.

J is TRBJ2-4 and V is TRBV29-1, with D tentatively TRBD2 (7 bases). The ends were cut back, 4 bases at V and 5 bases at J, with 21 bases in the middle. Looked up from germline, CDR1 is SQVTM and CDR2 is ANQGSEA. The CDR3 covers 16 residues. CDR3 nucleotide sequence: TGCAGCGTTGCCCCGCGAGGGGGGGACGGGGAAAACATTCAGTACTTC. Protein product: CSVAPRGGDGENIQYF.

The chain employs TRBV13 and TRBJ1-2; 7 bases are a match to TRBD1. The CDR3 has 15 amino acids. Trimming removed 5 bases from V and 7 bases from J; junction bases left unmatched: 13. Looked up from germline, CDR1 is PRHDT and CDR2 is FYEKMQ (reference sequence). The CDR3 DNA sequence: TGTGCCAGCAGCAAAGGGGGCAGCAATAATGCTGGCTACACCTTC. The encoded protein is CASSKGGSNNAGYTF. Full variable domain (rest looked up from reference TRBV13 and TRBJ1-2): AAGVIQSPRHLIKEKRETATLKCYPIPRHDTVYWYQQGPGQDPQFLISFYEKMQSDKGSIPDRFSAQQFSDYHSELNMSSLELGDSALYFCASSKGGSNNAGYTFGSGTRLTVV.

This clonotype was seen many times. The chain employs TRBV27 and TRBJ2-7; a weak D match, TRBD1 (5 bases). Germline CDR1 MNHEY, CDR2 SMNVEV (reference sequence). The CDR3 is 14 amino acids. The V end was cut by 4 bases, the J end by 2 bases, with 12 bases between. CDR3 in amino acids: CASSSGHSTYEQYF. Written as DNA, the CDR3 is TGTGCCAGCAGTTCCGGACACTCCACCTACGAGCAGTACTTC.

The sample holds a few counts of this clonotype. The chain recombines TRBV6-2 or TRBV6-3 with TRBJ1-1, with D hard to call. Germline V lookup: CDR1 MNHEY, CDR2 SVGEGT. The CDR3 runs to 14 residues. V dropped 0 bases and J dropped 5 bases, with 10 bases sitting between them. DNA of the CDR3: TGTGCCAGCAGTTACTCGAGTAGAGTTACTGAAGCTTTCTTT. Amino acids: CASSYSSRVTEAFF.

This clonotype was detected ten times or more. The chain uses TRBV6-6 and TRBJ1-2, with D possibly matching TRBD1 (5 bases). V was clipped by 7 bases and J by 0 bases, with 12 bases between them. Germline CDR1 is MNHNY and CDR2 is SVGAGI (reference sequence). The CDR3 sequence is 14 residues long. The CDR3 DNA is TGTGCCAGCACTTGGGGCCTCTCTAACTATGGCTACACCTTC. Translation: CASTWGLSNYGYTF.